This TCR beta chain was found in a study of cytomegalovirus exposure and HLA in healthy donors. Points from the study as a whole: TCR sequences were mostly rare, though some public TCRs occurred in many donors.

CDR1 SGHDN and CDR2 FVKESK come from the germline V gene. This CDR3 comprises 14 residues. The V gene lost 0 bases and the J gene lost 8 bases, with 13 bases spanning the gap. In regard to this clone: Its antigen is unidentified.

Profiled with immunoSEQ multiplex PCR; TCRdb holds only in-frame clones, not every one. Among about 110,000 clones, approximately 96% were seen once, and the ten largest hold 0.67%. The clonotype comes from a woman under 30 in good health and CMV-seronegative. The sample was PBMCs. This sequence joins TRBV14 and TRBJ1-1, with D maybe TRBD1 (5 bases). Written as DNA, the CDR3 is TGTGCCAGCAGCCAAGAGGGGCAGGTCTCCGAAGCTTTCTTT. Translating gives CASSQEGQVSEAFF.